The sequence of this TCR beta chain was determined in a study of CD8 T cells in ankylosing spondylitis. Notes on the study in general: Certain motif variants had earlier been reported in reactive arthritis synovial fluid and blood.

With respect to this clonotype: Its antigen remains unidentified.

V lost 8 bases to trimming and J lost 5 bases; unmatched junction nucleotides: 4. CDR3 length equals 14 residues. Germline V gene lookup returns CDR1 KGHSH and CDR2 LQKENI. TCRdb reprocessed the 5' RACE reads via MiXCR and lists one record per CDR3 protein. The sample has some 250,000 distinct CDR3 sequences; 8% to 9.5% are singletons. The TCR sequence derives from a male donor with ankylosing spondylitis or in good health (not recorded which). This chain links TRBV18 with TRBJ1-6, with 9 bases that match TRBD1. Sequencing was carried out using blood, either unsorted or a sorted T cell fraction (not recorded which). The CDR3 loop is CASRGQGDNSPLHF. The CDR3 DNA sequence: TGTGCCAGCCGGGGACAGGGTGATAATTCACCCCTCCACTTT.